This T cell receptor beta chain was recorded in a study of cytomegalovirus exposure and HLA in healthy donors. Healthy bone marrow donors supplied every sample. Germline CDR1 and CDR2: MDHEN and SYDVKM. V lost 6 bases and J 5 bases, leaving 8 bases between the germline ends. This CDR3 is built from 12 residues. PCR involved 60 Vbeta and 13 Jbeta primers. The protocol was immunoSEQ multiplex PCR, while the TCRdb copy is restricted to in-frame clones and leaves out a portion. The data show approximately 190,000 clones, roughly nine tenths seen once. Study outcomes and limitations: A later analysis linked a missense DCLRE1C variant to TCR beta V- and J-gene trimming. The listing of 150 to 200 TCR beta chains classed them as cytomegalovirus-associated. In a later analysis, across HLA loci, associated TCR counts were highest for DRB1, lowest for HLA-C.

This clone was seen a single time. Its target is not known. The sequenced sample consisted of PBMCs. This clonotype originated in a boy aged 2 to 10 in good health and CMV-seronegative. This rearrangement joins TRBV28 to TRBJ2-1; no clear D. CDR3 nucleotides: TGTGCCAGCAGGCTAGGTAACAATGAGCAGTTCTTC. Translating gives CASRLGNNEQFF.